The 18 T cell receptor beta chains given below trace back to one sample, sequenced in a study of T cell changes during pregnancy in multiple sclerosis. Clones were read by immunoSEQ multiplex PCR, and TCRdb kept only the in-frame ones, dropping some. The sample has some 48,000 clones, over 90% seen once. Source: CD4+ T cells from peripheral blood mononuclear cells, taken after pregnancy. The receptors originated from a female donor in good health, enrolled as a control in a pregnancy study.

This chain connects TRBV11-3 to TRBJ2-2, with D tentatively TRBD2 (5 bases). CDR3 length: 17 residues. Germline CDR1 is SGHNT and CDR2 is YENEEA. Trimming removed 4 bases from V and 5 bases from J, with 20 bases in between. The CDR3 region is CASSSPKVAGGTGELFF. CDR3 DNA sequence: TGTGCCAGCAGCTCCCCTAAAGTCGCGGGCGGAACCGGGGAGCTGTTTTTT.

The chain has TRBV11-2 and TRBJ2-7; 7 nucleotides match TRBD2. CDR1 is SGHAT and CDR2 is FQNNGV in the germline V gene. V lost 5 bases, J lost 3 bases, and 10 bases stayed unmatched. This CDR3 contains 15 residues. CDR3: CASSQPYGRRYEQYF. The CDR3 bases are TGTGCCAGCAGCCAACCTTACGGGAGGCGCTACGAGCAGTACTTC.

The CDR3 bases are TGTGCCAGCAGACGGGGACTGCCACGCATTCAGTACTTC. This translates into CASRRGLPRIQYF. The chain joins TRBV12-1 to TRBJ2-4; the DNA was not compared with TRBD2, the D call given in the table. TRBV12-1 is a pseudogene segment. The CDR3 is 13 amino acids.

The chain combines TRBV10-1 with TRBJ2-2, with 7 bases fitting TRBD2. Germline CDR1 WNHNN, CDR2 SYGVQD (reference sequence). V shed 0 bases and J 6 bases; nucleotides not matched to a gene: 10. The CDR3 loop spans 17 amino acids. The CDR3 here is CASSESGGNWAPGELFF. The CDR3 DNA sequence: TGCGCCAGCAGTGAGTCGGGAGGGAACTGGGCCCCCGGGGAGCTGTTTTTT.

This rearrangement joins TRBV6-5 to TRBJ2-1, with TRBD2 matching 8 bases. From germline, CDR1 is MNHEY and CDR2 SVGAGI. The CDR3 extends over 14 amino acids. The junction had 1 base not matched to a gene; V was cut back by 0 bases and J by 6 bases. CDR3 loop: CASSYSAGGNEQFF. As DNA, the CDR3 is TGTGCCAGCAGTTACTCGGCGGGAGGCAATGAGCAGTTCTTC.

The chain employs TRBV25-1 and TRBJ1-4; unclear D gene. Germline CDR1 MGHDK, CDR2 SYGVNS. The CDR3 covers 13 residues. V shed 6 bases and J shed 3 bases, with 8 bases lying between them. CDR3 region: CASRQRSNEKLFF. The CDR3 region has the DNA TGTGCCAGCAGGCAGAGGTCTAATGAAAAACTGTTTTTT.

The sample holds a few counts of this clone. This chain links TRBV30 with TRBJ1-1, with D possibly TRBD1 on 5 matching bases. The germline CDR1 and CDR2 sequences are GTSNPN and SVGIG (reference sequence). There are 13 residues in the CDR3. Between the trimmed V and J ends, which lost 2 bases and 5 bases, there was a span of 12 bases. The CDR3 protein is CAWSSDSGTEAFF. In DNA, the CDR3 is TGTGCCTGGAGTTCTGACAGCGGGACTGAAGCTTTCTTT.

The rearrangement uses TRBV4-2 and TRBJ2-2; D possibly corresponds to TRBD2 (6 bases). The length of the CDR3 is 17 residues. Looked up from germline, CDR1 is LGHNA and CDR2 is YNFKEQ. V gave up 0 bases and J gave up 6 bases, with 17 bases separating them. The CDR3 sequence is CASSQDGGENRAGELFF. CDR3 DNA: TGTGCCAGCAGCCAAGATGGCGGGGAGAACCGGGCCGGGGAGCTGTTTTTT.

The rearrangement uses TRBV5-1 and TRBJ1-2; no clear D. Trimming shortened V by 2 bases and J by 2 bases, and 7 bases separated the two germline ends. Germline CDR1 and CDR2: SGHRS and YFSETQ. This CDR3 contains 13 residues. The CDR3 nucleotides are TGCGCCAGCAGCTTTCCGGGGAACTATGGCTACACCTTC. This codes for CASSFPGNYGYTF.

This chain connects TRBV28 to TRBJ2-7; possibly TRBD1 for D (6 bases). Germline CDR1 reads MDHEN; CDR2 reads SYDVKM. This CDR3 region has 12 residues. V lost 1 base to trimming and J lost 6 bases, with 7 bases between them. Here the CDR3 DNA reads TGTGCCAGCAGTTTATTGGGGGCCGAGCAGTACTTC. Amino acids: CASSLLGAEQYF.

The chain uses TRBV28 and TRBJ2-5, with a weak D call TRBD2 (5 bases). The V end was cut by 6 bases, the J end by 4 bases, with 12 bases between. The CDR3 contains 13 residues. Germline V gene data show CDR1 as MDHEN and CDR2 as SYDVKM. The CDR3 bases are TGTGCCAGCAGCCGAGGGCCCTTAGAGACCCAGTACTTC. This encodes CASSRGPLETQYF.

This chain joins TRBV30 and TRBJ1-6, with 8 nucleotides matching TRBD1. The germline gives CDR1 GTSNPN, CDR2 SVGIG (reference sequence). The V and J ends lost 3 bases and 8 bases, in that order; junction bases with no gene match: 18. The CDR3 is made up of 18 amino acids. DNA of the CDR3: TGTGCCTGGAGCGCCGGACAACCCGGTGGACAGGGAGATTCACCCCTCCACTTT. It codes for CAWSAGQPGGQGDSPLHF.

This chain connects TRBV28 to TRBJ2-2; a possible D gene is TRBD1 (5 bases). Germline V lookup: CDR1 MDHEN, CDR2 SYDVKM. V shed 6 bases and J shed 4 bases, with 12 bases lying between them. CDR3 length equals 14 residues. The CDR3 DNA follows: TGTGCCAGCAGAAGACAGAAGTTCACCGGGGAGCTGTTTTTT. The encoded protein is CASRRQKFTGELFF.

The gene calls are TRBV7-2 and TRBJ1-1, with D hard to call. The germline CDR1 and CDR2 sequences are SGHTA and FQGNSA. The CDR3 extends over 13 amino acids. V was trimmed by 1 base and J by 8 bases, leaving 11 bases between them. CDR3 loop: CASSLGPPREAFF. The CDR3 DNA reads as TGTGCCAGCAGCTTAGGTCCTCCTAGGGAAGCTTTCTTT.

The V and J genes are TRBV9 and TRBJ2-3; D is possibly TRBD2 (6 bases). The CDR3 is 16 residues long. CDR1 and CDR2 (germline): SGDLS, YYNGEE. V shed 4 bases and J shed 3 bases, with 18 bases lying between them. The CDR3 DNA sequence: TGTGCCAGCAGCTCCCGAAAGGAGGGCGTGACAGATACGCAGTATTTT. Translating it yields CASSSRKEGVTDTQYF.

The chain employs TRBV7-2 and TRBJ2-3, with D possibly being TRBD2 (6 bases). Trimming cost V 3 bases and J 2 bases, with 15 bases left between them. The CDR3 runs 16 residues. The germline gives CDR1 SGHTA, CDR2 FQGNSA. CDR3 sequence reads: CASSFRRGGSTDTQYF. Written as DNA, the CDR3 is TGTGCCAGCAGCTTTCGGCGGGGCGGGTCCACAGATACGCAGTATTTT.

The chain links TRBV7-8 to TRBJ2-2; TRBD2 matches 7 bases. Germline CDR1 and CDR2: SGHVS and FQNEAQ. This CDR3 has 18 amino acids. The J segment lost 0 bases and the V segment lost 1 base, leaving 8 bases of the junction unmatched. The CDR3 reads CASSLGVMGTTNTGELFF. The CDR3 nucleotides are TGTGCCAGCAGCTTAGGGGTTATGGGGACTACGAACACCGGGGAGCTGTTTTTT.

This sequence joins TRBV11-2 and TRBJ2-5; 7 positions agree with TRBD1. With V trimmed by 3 bases and J by 1 base, 8 bases remained unmatched. Germline V CDR1 and CDR2: SGHAT, FQNNGV. CDR3 length: 16 residues. The CDR3 here is CASSLFKRGRQETQYF. CDR3 bases: TGTGCCAGCAGCTTGTTCAAGAGGGGGCGCCAAGAGACCCAGTACTTC.